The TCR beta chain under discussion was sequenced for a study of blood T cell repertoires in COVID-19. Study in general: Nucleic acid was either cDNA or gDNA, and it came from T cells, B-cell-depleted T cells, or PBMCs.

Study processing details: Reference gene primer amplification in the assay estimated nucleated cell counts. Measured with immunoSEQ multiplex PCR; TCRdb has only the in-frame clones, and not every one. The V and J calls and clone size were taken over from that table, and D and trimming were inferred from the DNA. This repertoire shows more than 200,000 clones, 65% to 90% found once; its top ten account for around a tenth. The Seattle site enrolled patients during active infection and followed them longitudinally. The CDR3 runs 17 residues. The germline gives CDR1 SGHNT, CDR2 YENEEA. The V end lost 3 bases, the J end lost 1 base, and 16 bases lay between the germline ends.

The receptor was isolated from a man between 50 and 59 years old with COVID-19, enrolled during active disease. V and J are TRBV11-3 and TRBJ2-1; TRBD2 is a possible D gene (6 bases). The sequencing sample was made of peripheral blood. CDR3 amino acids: CASSFQSDGRSYNEQFF. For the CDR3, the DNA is TGTGCCAGCAGCTTCCAATCGGACGGGAGATCCTACAATGAGCAGTTCTTC.